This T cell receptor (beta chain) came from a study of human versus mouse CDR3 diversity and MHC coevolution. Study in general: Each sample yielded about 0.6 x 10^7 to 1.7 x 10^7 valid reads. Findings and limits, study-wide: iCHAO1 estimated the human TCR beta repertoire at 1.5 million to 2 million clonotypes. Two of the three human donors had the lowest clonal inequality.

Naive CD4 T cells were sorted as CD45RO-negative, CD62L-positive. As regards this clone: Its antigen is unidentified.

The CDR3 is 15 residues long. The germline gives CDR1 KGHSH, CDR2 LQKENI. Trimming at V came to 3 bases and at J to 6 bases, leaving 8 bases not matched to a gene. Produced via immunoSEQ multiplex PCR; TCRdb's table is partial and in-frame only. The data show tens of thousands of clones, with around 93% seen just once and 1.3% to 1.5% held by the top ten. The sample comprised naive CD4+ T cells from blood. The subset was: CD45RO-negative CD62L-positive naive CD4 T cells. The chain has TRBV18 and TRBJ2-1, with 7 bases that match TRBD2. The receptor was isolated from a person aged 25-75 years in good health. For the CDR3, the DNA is TGTGCCAGCTCACCGCTCGCACTAGCGACCAATGAGCAGTTCTTC. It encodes CASSPLALATNEQFF. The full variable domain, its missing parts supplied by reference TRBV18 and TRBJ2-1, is NAGVMQNPRHLVRRRGQEARLRCSPMKGHSHVYWYRQLPEEGLKFMVYLQKENIIDESGMPKERFSAEFPKEGPSILRIQQVVRGDSAAYFCASSPLALATNEQFFGPGTRLTVL.